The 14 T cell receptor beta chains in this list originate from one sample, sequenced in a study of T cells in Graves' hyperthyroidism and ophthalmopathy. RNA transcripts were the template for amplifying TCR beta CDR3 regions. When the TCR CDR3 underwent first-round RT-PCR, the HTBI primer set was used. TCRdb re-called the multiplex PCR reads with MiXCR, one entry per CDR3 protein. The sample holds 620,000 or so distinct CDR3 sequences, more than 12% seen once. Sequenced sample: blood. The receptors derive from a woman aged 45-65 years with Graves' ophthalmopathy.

DNA of the CDR3: TGCGCCAGCAGCTTGGAATTCAGGGGGGTTGAAGCTTTCTTT. Encoded protein: CASSLEFRGVEAFF. J is TRBJ1-1 and V is TRBV5-1; 7 bases line up with TRBD1. With V trimmed by 0 bases and J by 7 bases, 6 bases remained unmatched. The germline V gene has CDR1 SGHRS and CDR2 YFSETQ. This CDR3 is 14 amino acids long.

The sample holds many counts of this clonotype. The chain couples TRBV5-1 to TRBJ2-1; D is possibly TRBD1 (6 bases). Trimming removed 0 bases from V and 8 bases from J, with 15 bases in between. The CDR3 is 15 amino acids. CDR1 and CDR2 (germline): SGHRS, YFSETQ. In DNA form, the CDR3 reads TGCGCCAGCAGCTTGGCCCTAGGGGGTGGGGATGAGCAGTTCTTC. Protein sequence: CASSLALGGGDEQFF.

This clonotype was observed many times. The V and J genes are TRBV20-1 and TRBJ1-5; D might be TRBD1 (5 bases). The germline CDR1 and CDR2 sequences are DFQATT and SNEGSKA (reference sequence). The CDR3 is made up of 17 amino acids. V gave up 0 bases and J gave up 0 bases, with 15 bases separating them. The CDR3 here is CSARDGPGMGSNQPQHF. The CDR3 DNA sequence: TGCAGTGCTAGAGATGGTCCAGGGATGGGTAGCAATCAGCCCCAGCATTTT.

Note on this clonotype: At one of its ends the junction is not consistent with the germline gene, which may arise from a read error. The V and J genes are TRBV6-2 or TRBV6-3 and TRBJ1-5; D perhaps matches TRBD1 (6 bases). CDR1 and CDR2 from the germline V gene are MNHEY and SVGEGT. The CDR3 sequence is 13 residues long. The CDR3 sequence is CAISRTGNQPQHF. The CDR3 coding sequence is TGTGCCATCAGTAGGACAGGCAATCAGCCCCAGCATTTT.

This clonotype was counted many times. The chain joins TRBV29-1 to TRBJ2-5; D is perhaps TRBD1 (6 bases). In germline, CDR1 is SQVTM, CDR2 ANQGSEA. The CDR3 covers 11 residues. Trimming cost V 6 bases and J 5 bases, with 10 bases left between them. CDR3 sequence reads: CSVGGGETQYF. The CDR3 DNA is TGCAGCGTAGGGGGTGGGGAGACCCAGTACTTC.

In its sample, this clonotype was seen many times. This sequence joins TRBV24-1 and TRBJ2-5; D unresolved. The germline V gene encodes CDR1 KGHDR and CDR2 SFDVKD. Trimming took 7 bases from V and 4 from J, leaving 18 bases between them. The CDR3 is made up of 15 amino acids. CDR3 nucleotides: TGTGCCACCAGCGAGCCGAGTATGGGTTTAGAGACCCAGTACTTC. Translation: CATSEPSMGLETQYF.

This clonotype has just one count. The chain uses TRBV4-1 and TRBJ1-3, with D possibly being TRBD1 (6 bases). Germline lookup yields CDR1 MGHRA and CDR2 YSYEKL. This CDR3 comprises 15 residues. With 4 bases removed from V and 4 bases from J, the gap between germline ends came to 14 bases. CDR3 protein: CASSPSGASGNTIYF. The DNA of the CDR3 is TGCGCCAGCAGCCCCTCGGGGGCATCCGGAAACACCATATATTTT.

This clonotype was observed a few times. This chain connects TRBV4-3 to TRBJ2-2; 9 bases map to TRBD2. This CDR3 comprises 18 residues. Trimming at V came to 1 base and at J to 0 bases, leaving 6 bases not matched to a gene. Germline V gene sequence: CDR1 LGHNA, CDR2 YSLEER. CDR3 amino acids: CASSQGLAGIANTGELFF. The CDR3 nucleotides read TGCGCCAGCAGCCAAGGCCTAGCGGGAATCGCGAACACCGGGGAGCTGTTTTTT.

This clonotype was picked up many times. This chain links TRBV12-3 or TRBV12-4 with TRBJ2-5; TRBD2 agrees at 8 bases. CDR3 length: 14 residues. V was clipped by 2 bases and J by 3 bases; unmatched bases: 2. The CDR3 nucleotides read TGTGCCAGCAGTTTAATCGGGAGGGAAGAGACCCAGTACTTC. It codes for CASSLIGREETQYF.

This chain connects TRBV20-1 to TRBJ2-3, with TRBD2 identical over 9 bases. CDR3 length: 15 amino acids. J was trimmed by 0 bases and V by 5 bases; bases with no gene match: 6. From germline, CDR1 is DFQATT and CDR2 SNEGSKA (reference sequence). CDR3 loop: CSALTSGSSTDTQYF. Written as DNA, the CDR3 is TGCAGTGCTCTTACTAGCGGGTCTAGCACAGATACGCAGTATTTT.

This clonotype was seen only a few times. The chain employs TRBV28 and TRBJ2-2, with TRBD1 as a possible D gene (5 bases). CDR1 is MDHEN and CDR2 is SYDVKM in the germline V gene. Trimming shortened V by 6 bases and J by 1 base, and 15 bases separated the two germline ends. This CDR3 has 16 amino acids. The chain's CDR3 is CASRIRDPLNTGELFF. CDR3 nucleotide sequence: TGTGCCAGCAGAATCAGGGATCCCTTGAACACCGGGGAGCTGTTTTTT.

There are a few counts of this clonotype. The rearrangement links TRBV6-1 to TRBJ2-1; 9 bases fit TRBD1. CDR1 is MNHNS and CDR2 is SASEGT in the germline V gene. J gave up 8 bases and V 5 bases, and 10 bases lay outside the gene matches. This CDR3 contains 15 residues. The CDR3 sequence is CASSCPGQGRHEQFF. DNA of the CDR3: TGTGCCAGCAGTTGCCCGGGACAGGGTCGTCATGAGCAGTTCTTC.

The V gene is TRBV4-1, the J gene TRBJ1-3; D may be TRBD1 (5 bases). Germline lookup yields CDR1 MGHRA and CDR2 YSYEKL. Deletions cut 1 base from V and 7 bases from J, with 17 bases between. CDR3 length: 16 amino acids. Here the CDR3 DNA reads TGCGCCAGCAGCCAAGGACGGGAAGGCAGGGCTAACACCATATATTTT. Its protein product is CASSQGREGRANTIYF.

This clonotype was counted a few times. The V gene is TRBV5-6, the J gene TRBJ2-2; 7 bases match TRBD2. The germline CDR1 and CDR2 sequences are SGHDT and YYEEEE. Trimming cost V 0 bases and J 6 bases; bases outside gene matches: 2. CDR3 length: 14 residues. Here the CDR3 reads CASSLGDYSGELFF. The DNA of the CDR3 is TGTGCCAGCAGCTTGGGGGACTACTCCGGGGAGCTGTTTTTT.